These T cell receptor beta chains were read from a single sample in a study of T cells in Graves' hyperthyroidism and ophthalmopathy. In TCRdb, the multiplex PCR reads were re-called with MiXCR into one record per CDR3 protein. The table shows a few hundred thousand distinct CDR3 sequences, with more than 45% occurring only once. The sequenced sample consisted of peripheral blood or thyroid tissue (not recorded which). These receptors all come from a woman aged 18-29 years with Graves' hyperthyroidism. The CDR3 runs from the conserved cysteine through the conserved F or W. A D gene is named only where the DNA matches it firmly. The size entry is marked missing in some rows and otherwise reads once, few, many or a size class.

size: .; D: TRBD2; V: TRBV7-2; J: TRBJ2-7; CDR3: CASSYRGRANLDEQYF; DNA: TGTGCCAGCAGCTACCGCGGGAGGGCCAATTTAGACGAGCAGTACTTC
size: .; D: TRBD1; V: TRBV20-1; J: TRBJ1-1; CDR3: CSARETGGLINTEAFF; DNA: TGCAGTGCTAGAGAGACAGGGGGCTTAATAAACACTGAAGCTTTCTTT
size: .; D: TRBD1; V: TRBV2; J: TRBJ1-5; CDR3: CASRRTGGQDQPQHF; DNA: TGTGCCAGCAGAAGGACAGGGGGTCAAGATCAGCCCCAGCATTTT
size: many; D: .; V: TRBV24-1; J: TRBJ1-1; CDR3: CATSGHQGGGTEAFF; DNA: TGTGCCACCAGTGGGCACCAAGGGGGGGGCACTGAAGCTTTCTTT
size: many; D: .; V: TRBV7-2; J: TRBJ1-6; CDR3: CASSPDHVSSYNSPLHF; DNA: TGTGCCAGCAGCCCTGACCATGTGAGCTCCTATAATTCACCCCTCCACTTT
size: many; D: .; V: TRBV29-1; J: TRBJ2-1; CDR3: CSVDGLGDEQFF; DNA: TGCAGCGTTGATGGGTTGGGGGACGAGCAGTTCTTC
size: .; D: .; V: TRBV20-1; J: TRBJ1-1; CDR3: CSARDPRGTSFSEAFF; DNA: TGCAGTGCTAGAGATCCGAGGGGCACGTCCTTCTCGGAAGCTTTCTTT
size: .; D: .; V: TRBV2; J: TRBJ2-7; CDR3: CASIRQGGSYEQYF; DNA: TGTGCCAGCATACGGCAGGGGGGCTCCTACGAGCAGTACTTC
size: .; D: TRBD1; V: TRBV6-1; J: TRBJ2-5; CDR3: CASSRGQGIETQYF; DNA: TGTGCCAGCAGTAGGGGACAGGGTATCGAGACCCAGTACTTC
size: .; D: TRBD1; V: TRBV29-1; J: TRBJ1-2; CDR3: CSVEDRGHGGYTF; DNA: TGCAGCGTTGAGGACAGGGGGCACGGTGGCTACACCTTC
size: .; D: TRBD1; V: TRBV2; J: TRBJ2-7; CDR3: CASSDSQDRAYEQYF; DNA: TGTGCCAGCAGTGACTCTCAGGACAGGGCTTACGAGCAGTACTTC
size: .; D: .; V: TRBV12-3/TRBV12-4; J: TRBJ2-5; CDR3: CASSPPDGFQETQYF; DNA: TGTGCCAGCAGTCCACCTGACGGGTTCCAAGAGACCCAGTACTTC
size: .; D: .; V: TRBV5-4; J: TRBJ1-4; CDR3: CASSLTGQDEKLFF; DNA: TGTGCCAGCAGCTTGACAGGGCAGGATGAAAAACTGTTTTTT
size: few; D: .; V: TRBV10-3; J: TRBJ2-7; CDR3: CAISETAIGQRRSYEQYF; DNA: TGTGCCATCAGTGAGACGGCAATCGGTCAAAGAAGATCCTACGAGCAGTACTTC
size: few; D: .; V: TRBV19; J: TRBJ2-5; CDR3: CASSIGGRGETQYF; DNA: TGTGCCAGTAGTATAGGGGGCCGAGGGGAGACCCAGTACTTC
size: few; D: .; V: TRBV2; J: TRBJ1-4; CDR3: CASSGVAATNEKLFF; DNA: TGTGCCAGCAGTGGGGTCGCTGCAACTAATGAAAAACTGTTTTTT
size: .; D: TRBD1; V: TRBV14; J: TRBJ1-3; CDR3: CASSQDRGTIYF; DNA: TGTGCCAGCAGCCAGGACAGGGGCACCATATATTTT
size: .; D: .; V: TRBV9; J: TRBJ1-2; CDR3: CAGPLYGYTF; DNA: TGTGCCGGTCCGCTCTATGGCTACACCTTC
size: many; D: .; V: TRBV15; J: TRBJ1-1; CDR3: CATSREVVSNTEAFF; DNA: TGTGCCACCAGCAGAGAGGTTGTGTCGAACACTGAAGCTTTCTTT
size: few; D: .; V: TRBV7-9; J: TRBJ2-7; CDR3: CASSPGRLGNSYEQYF; DNA: TGTGCCAGCAGTCCCGGTCGCCTCGGAAACTCCTACGAGCAGTACTTC
size: .; D: TRBD2; V: TRBV4-1; J: TRBJ2-5; CDR3: CASSQEAPSGTSGAQETQYF; DNA: TGCGCCAGCAGCCAAGAAGCGCCCAGTGGGACCAGCGGGGCCCAAGAGACCCAGTACTTC
size: .; D: .; V: TRBV7-2; J: TRBJ1-5; CDR3: CASSLGSYLGNQPQHF; DNA: TGTGCCAGCAGCTTAGGGTCCTATCTTGGGAATCAGCCCCAGCATTTT
size: .; D: .; V: TRBV5-1; J: TRBJ1-5; CDR3: CASSLGSINQPQHF; DNA: TGCGCCAGCAGCCTCGGTTCTATTAATCAGCCCCAGCATTTT
size: few; D: TRBD1; V: TRBV2; J: TRBJ2-7; CDR3: CASSETMGQTYEQYF; DNA: TGTGCCAGCAGCGAAACGATGGGACAGACCTACGAGCAGTACTTC
size: .; D: TRBD1; V: TRBV5-1; J: TRBJ2-2; CDR3: CASSDRQGARTGELFF; DNA: TGCGCCAGCAGCGATCGACAGGGGGCACGCACCGGGGAGCTGTTTTTT
size: few; D: TRBD2; V: TRBV20-1; J: TRBJ2-7; CDR3: CSAQSTSHEQYF; DNA: TGCAGTGCGCAATCGACTAGCCACGAGCAGTACTTC
size: many; D: .; V: TRBV7-8; J: TRBJ1-5; CDR3: CASSLQDSSNQPQHF; DNA: TGTGCCAGCAGCTTGCAGGACAGCAGCAATCAGCCCCAGCATTTT
size: .; D: TRBD1; V: TRBV20-1; J: TRBJ1-2; CDR3: CSASPGTVTYGYTF; DNA: TGCAGTGCTAGTCCCGGGACAGTGACTTATGGCTACACCTTC
size: few; D: TRBD1; V: TRBV24-1; J: TRBJ2-7; CDR3: CATTTTGELLSYEQYF; DNA: TGTGCCACCACTACAACAGGGGAACTACTATCCTACGAGCAGTACTTC
size: .; D: .; V: TRBV29-1; J: TRBJ1-2; CDR3: CSLEMGPNYGYTF; DNA: TGCAGCTTAGAGATGGGTCCCAACTATGGCTACACCTTC
size: .; D: .; V: TRBV29-1; J: TRBJ2-7; CDR3: CSAGSLEEQYF; DNA: TGCAGCGCAGGGAGTCTGGAGGAGCAGTACTTC
size: many; D: TRBD1; V: TRBV15; J: TRBJ1-1; CDR3: CATSSVPWDSEAFF; DNA: TGTGCCACCAGCAGTGTCCCTTGGGACAGTGAAGCTTTCTTT
size: .; D: .; V: TRBV7-9; J: TRBJ1-1; CDR3: CASSQAPGGYTEAFF; DNA: TGTGCCAGCAGCCAAGCCCCGGGGGGATACACTGAAGCTTTCTTT
size: few; D: TRBD2; V: TRBV2; J: TRBJ2-5; CDR3: CASSATAGGPKETQYF; DNA: TGTGCCAGCAGTGCTACAGCGGGAGGGCCAAAAGAGACCCAGTACTTC
size: many; D: TRBD1; V: TRBV29-1; J: TRBJ1-2; CDR3: CSVRQGAFGYTF; DNA: TGCAGCGTGCGACAGGGGGCCTTTGGCTACACCTTC
size: .; D: .; V: TRBV10-3; J: TRBJ1-5; CDR3: CAISTGMVQPQHF; DNA: TGTGCCATCAGCACAGGGATGGTTCAGCCCCAGCATTTT
size: .; D: .; V: TRBV5-5; J: TRBJ1-1; CDR3: CASSLGDKNVAFF; DNA: TGTGCCAGCAGCTTGGGTGACAAAAACGTGGCTTTCTTT
size: .; D: .; V: TRBV27; J: TRBJ1-2; CDR3: CASSFRGAGDGYTF; DNA: TGTGCCAGCAGTTTCAGGGGCGCCGGCGATGGCTACACCTTC
size: once; D: TRBD2; V: TRBV7-2; J: TRBJ2-3; CDR3: CASSWTSGSGGTQYF; DNA: TGTGCCAGCAGCTGGACTAGCGGGAGTGGAGGTACGCAGTATTTT
size: .; D: TRBD2; V: TRBV15; J: TRBJ2-3; CDR3: CATSGVLGGSSGDTQYF; DNA: TGTGCCACCAGTGGCGTGTTGGGCGGGAGCTCCGGGGATACGCAGTATTTT